These T cell receptor beta chains were read from a single sample in a study of graft-versus-host responses after intestinal transplantation. Produced via immunoSEQ multiplex PCR; TCRdb's table is partial and in-frame only. The sample consists of about 110,000 clones, more than 85% of them appearing once. The antigens of these receptors remain unknown. The sample was unstimulated CD8+ T cells sorted from spleen or lymph node cells, taken before transplant. These receptors originate from a human donor who was the organ donor for an intestinal transplant. CDR3s leave out the opening cysteine and the closing phenylalanine or tryptophan.

v_gene: TRBV28; j_gene: TRBJ2-7; len: 12; CDR3aa: ASRPGQGSYEQY
v_gene: TRBV28; j_gene: TRBJ1-5; len: 12; CDR3aa: ASRQDSYNQPQH
v_gene: TRBV7-2; j_gene: TRBJ2-3; len: 14; CDR3aa: ASSSHSGRVTDTQY
v_gene: TRBV11-3; j_gene: TRBJ2-7; len: 14; CDR3aa: ASSLDGLAGFYEQY
v_gene: TRBV9; j_gene: TRBJ2-7; len: 11; CDR3aa: ASSVGGVTEQY
v_gene: TRBV4-1; j_gene: TRBJ1-5; len: 11; CDR3aa: ASSQVTDQPQH
v_gene: TRBV10-1; j_gene: TRBJ1-1; len: 11; CDR3aa: ASSDFRGTEAF
v_gene: TRBV7-9; j_gene: TRBJ2-5; len: 14; CDR3aa: ASSLVVRGREETQY
v_gene: TRBV29-1; j_gene: TRBJ2-5; len: 11; CDR3aa: SAAAGGPETQY
v_gene: TRBV7-9; j_gene: TRBJ2-2; len: 12; CDR3aa: ASSLVGGTGELF
v_gene: TRBV11-2; j_gene: TRBJ1-3; len: 13; CDR3aa: ASSPQGVRGNTIY
v_gene: TRBV25-1; j_gene: TRBJ1-1; len: 11; CDR3aa: ASSKWLGTEAF
v_gene: TRBV4-2; j_gene: TRBJ2-1; len: 14; CDR3aa: ASSHLTSGTYNEQF
v_gene: TRBV9; j_gene: TRBJ1-1; len: 13; CDR3aa: ASSVGIGMNTEAF
v_gene: TRBV28; j_gene: TRBJ1-5; len: 15; CDR3aa: ASSLLPASYSNQPQH
v_gene: TRBV9; j_gene: TRBJ1-2; len: 12; CDR3aa: ASSASIAGDGYT
v_gene: TRBV30; j_gene: TRBJ2-1; len: 10; CDR3aa: AWSETPDEQF
v_gene: TRBV6-5; j_gene: TRBJ1-4; len: 14; CDR3aa: ASSYSIPELVEKLF
v_gene: TRBV5-1; j_gene: TRBJ2-7; len: 15; CDR3aa: ASSLSGRGPPFNEQY
v_gene: TRBV29-1; j_gene: TRBJ2-5; len: 15; CDR3aa: SVESFGPDRGQETQY
v_gene: TRBV25-1; j_gene: TRBJ2-1; len: 12; CDR3aa: ASSEIGGGNEQF
v_gene: TRBV11-2; j_gene: TRBJ2-3; len: 14; CDR3aa: ASSSGLYFSTDTQY
v_gene: TRBV7-9; j_gene: TRBJ2-3; len: 13; CDR3aa: ASVGGRVSTDTQY
v_gene: TRBV19; j_gene: TRBJ2-3; len: 13; CDR3aa: ASSIVGSAADTQY
v_gene: TRBV19; j_gene: TRBJ1-1; len: 11; CDR3aa: ASAPGRNTEAF
v_gene: TRBV7-9; j_gene: TRBJ1-3; len: 16; CDR3aa: ASSLAGTGVLSGNTIY
v_gene: TRBV19; j_gene: TRBJ2-7; len: 11; CDR3aa: ASSIYRGNEQY
v_gene: TRBV6-1; j_gene: TRBJ1-1; len: 12; CDR3aa: ASSEATGNTEAF
v_gene: TRBV25-1; j_gene: -; len: 12; CDR3aa: ASSVSGFTYEQY
v_gene: TRBV7-9; j_gene: TRBJ2-5; len: 11; CDR3aa: ASALWGQETQY
v_gene: TRBV5-1; j_gene: TRBJ2-1; len: 13; CDR3aa: ASSFRGGLYNEQF
v_gene: TRBV30; j_gene: TRBJ1-2; len: 13; CDR3aa: AWSGPGLLLSGYT
v_gene: TRBV7-6; j_gene: TRBJ2-5; len: 13; CDR3aa: ASSPKGGWGETQY
v_gene: TRBV15; j_gene: TRBJ2-7; len: 15; CDR3aa: ATSRGAHTPYFGEQY
v_gene: TRBV5-1; j_gene: TRBJ1-2; len: 13; CDR3aa: ASSGWSREIYGYT
v_gene: TRBV5-1; j_gene: TRBJ2-3; len: 14; CDR3aa: ASSSGQGRSTDTQY
v_gene: TRBV7-8; j_gene: TRBJ1-3; len: 11; CDR3aa: ASSGNSGNTIY
v_gene: TRBV29-1; j_gene: TRBJ1-3; len: 11; CDR3aa: SAGQAGGNTIY
v_gene: TRBV9; j_gene: TRBJ2-1; len: 17; CDR3aa: ASSVRGTSGRGTYNEQF
v_gene: TRBV2; j_gene: TRBJ2-2; len: 14; CDR3aa: ASSVGQEGNTGELF
v_gene: TRBV7-6; j_gene: TRBJ2-7; len: 12; CDR3aa: ASSLGEAGYEQY
v_gene: TRBV11-2; j_gene: TRBJ2-2; len: 11; CDR3aa: ASTGLADGELF
v_gene: TRBV27; j_gene: TRBJ2-1; len: 11; CDR3aa: ASSFGLYNEQF
v_gene: TRBV7-8; j_gene: TRBJ2-3; len: 14; CDR3aa: ASSLLSGLSTDTQY
v_gene: TRBV7-9; j_gene: TRBJ2-7; len: 16; CDR3aa: ASSQPPGQWEQTYEQY
v_gene: TRBV6-1; j_gene: TRBJ2-7; len: 12; CDR3aa: ASSYTDVPNEQY
v_gene: TRBV19; j_gene: TRBJ1-2; len: 13; CDR3aa: ASSENSLYYYGYT
v_gene: TRBV6-5; j_gene: TRBJ2-6; len: 14; CDR3aa: ASSYEGGSGANVLT
v_gene: TRBV30; j_gene: TRBJ2-7; len: 12; CDR3aa: ALSFSGRGDEQY